This T cell receptor (beta chain) was documented in a study of cytomegalovirus exposure and HLA in healthy donors. As regards this clone: No antigen is known for it.

In germline, CDR1 is SGHRS, CDR2 YFSETQ. The CDR3 totals 14 residues. V lost 4 bases, J lost 2 bases, and 3 bases stayed unmatched. Overall study findings and caveats: The sole available immune exposure information was CMV serostatus. Prior analysis indicated that the majority of TCR beta V segments exhibited productivity approximately 90% or approximately 30% of the time. A later analysis linked a missense DCLRE1C variant to TCR beta V- and J-gene trimming.

The PCR employed 60 Vbeta primers together with 13 Jbeta primers. The assay was immunoSEQ multiplex PCR, and TCRdb's table has in-frame clones only and misses some. Here the sample spans 150,000 to 170,000 clones, 60% to 75% being singletons. V usage is TRBV5-1 and J usage is TRBJ1-2; 9 bases fit TRBD1. Sequenced: PBMCs. The receptor's source is a man in his late teens or twenties in good health and CMV-seronegative. This CDR3 reads CASSVGTGNYGYTF. The CDR3 region has the DNA TGCGCCAGCAGCGTAGGGACAGGGAACTATGGCTACACCTTC.